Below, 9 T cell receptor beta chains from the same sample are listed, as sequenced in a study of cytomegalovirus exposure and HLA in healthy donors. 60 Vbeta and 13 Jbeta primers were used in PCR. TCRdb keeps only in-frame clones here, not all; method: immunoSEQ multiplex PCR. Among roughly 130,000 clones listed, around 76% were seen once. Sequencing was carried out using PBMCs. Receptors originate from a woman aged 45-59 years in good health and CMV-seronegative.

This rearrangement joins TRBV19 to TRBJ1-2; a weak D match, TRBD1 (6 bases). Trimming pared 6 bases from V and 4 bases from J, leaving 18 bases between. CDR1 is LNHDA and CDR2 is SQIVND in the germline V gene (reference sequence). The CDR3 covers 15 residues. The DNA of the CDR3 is TGTGCCAGTAGCACCCCGCAGGGGTGGATCTATGGCTACACCTTC. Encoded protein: CASSTPQGWIYGYTF.

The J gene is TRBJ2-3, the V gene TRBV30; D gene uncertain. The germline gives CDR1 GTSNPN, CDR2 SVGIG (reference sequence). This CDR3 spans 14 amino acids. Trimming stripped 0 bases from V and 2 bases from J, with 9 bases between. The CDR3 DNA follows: TGTGCCTGGAGTGTAACGGGTTACACAGATACGCAGTATTTT. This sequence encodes CAWSVTGYTDTQYF.

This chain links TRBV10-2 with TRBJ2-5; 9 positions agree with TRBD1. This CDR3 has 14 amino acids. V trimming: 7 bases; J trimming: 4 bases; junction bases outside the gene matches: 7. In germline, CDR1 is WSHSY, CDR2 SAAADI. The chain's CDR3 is CASNLQGAGETQYF. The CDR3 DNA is TGCGCCAGCAACTTACAGGGGGCCGGAGAGACCCAGTACTTC.

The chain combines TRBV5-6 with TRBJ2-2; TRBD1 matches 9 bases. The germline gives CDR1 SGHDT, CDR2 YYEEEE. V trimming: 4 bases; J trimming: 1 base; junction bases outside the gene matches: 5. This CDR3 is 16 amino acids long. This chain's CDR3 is CASSPLDRGNTGELFF. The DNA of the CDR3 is TGTGCCAGCAGCCCGCTGGACAGGGGGAACACCGGGGAGCTGTTTTTT.

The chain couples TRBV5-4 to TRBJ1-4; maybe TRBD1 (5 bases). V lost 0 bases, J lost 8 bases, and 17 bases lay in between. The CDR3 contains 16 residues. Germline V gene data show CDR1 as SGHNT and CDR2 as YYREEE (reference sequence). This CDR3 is CASSLASDTAREKLFF. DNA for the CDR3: TGTGCCAGCAGCTTGGCCTCGGACACCGCGAGGGAAAAACTGTTTTTT.

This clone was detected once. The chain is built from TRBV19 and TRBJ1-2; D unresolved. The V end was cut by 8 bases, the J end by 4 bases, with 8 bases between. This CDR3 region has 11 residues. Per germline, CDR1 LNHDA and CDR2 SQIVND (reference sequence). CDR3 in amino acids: CASHGSYGYTF. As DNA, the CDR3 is TGTGCCAGTCACGGGAGCTATGGCTACACCTTC. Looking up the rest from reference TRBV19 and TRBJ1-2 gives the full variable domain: DGGITQSPKYLFRKEGQNVTLSCEQNLNHDAMYWYRQDPGQGLRLIYYSQIVNDFQKGDIAEGYSVSREKKESFPLTVTSAQKNPTAFYLCASHGSYGYTFGSGTRLTVV.

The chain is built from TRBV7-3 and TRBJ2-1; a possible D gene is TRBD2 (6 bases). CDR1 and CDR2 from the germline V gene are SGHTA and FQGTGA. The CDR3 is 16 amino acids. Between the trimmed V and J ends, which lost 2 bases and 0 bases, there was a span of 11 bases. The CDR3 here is CASSLDVAVSYNEQFF. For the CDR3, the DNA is TGTGCCAGCAGCTTAGATGTAGCGGTCTCCTACAATGAGCAGTTCTTC.

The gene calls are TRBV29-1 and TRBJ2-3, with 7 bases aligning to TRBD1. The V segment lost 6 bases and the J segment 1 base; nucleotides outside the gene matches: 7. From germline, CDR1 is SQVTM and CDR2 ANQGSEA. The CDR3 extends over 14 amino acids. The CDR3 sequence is CSVPRGQGTDTQYF. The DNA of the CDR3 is TGCAGCGTACCAAGGGGGCAGGGCACAGATACGCAGTATTTT.

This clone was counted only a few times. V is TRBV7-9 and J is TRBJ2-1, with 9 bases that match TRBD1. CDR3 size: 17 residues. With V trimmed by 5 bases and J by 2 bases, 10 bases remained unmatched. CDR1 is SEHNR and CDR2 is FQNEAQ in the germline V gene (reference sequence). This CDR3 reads CASSPSSRDRAYNEQFF. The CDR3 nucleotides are TGTGCCAGCAGCCCTAGCAGCCGGGACAGGGCCTACAATGAGCAGTTCTTC.